This passage covers 9 T cell receptor beta chains from one sample sequenced in a study of T-cell reconstitution after alpha-beta-depleted transplantation in children. Using unique molecular identifiers, the investigators prepared the TCRbeta library. In TCRdb, the PCR reads were re-called with MiXCR into one record per CDR3 protein. The table shows about 130,000 distinct CDR3 sequences, with 9.5% to 10% occurring only once. Here the sequenced sample was PBMCs, mostly from graft donor cells, taken 180 days after TCRalphabeta/CD19-depleted stem cell transplant. These receptors came from a girl in the first two years of life who had a stem cell transplant for combined immunodeficiency, so the T cells may come from the graft donor.

V usage is TRBV24-1 and J usage is TRBJ1-1; D gene unclear. CDR1 KGHDR and CDR2 SFDVKD come from the germline V gene. The CDR3 contains 11 residues. Trimming left V 4 bases short and J 10 bases short, with 9 bases between. The CDR3 here is CATSEGERAFF. The CDR3, as DNA: TGTGCCACCAGTGAAGGAGAAAGAGCTTTCTTT.

This clonotype was counted only a few times. The rearrangement uses TRBV20-1 and TRBJ2-2; 9 bases line up with TRBD1. The CDR3 totals 14 residues. Trimming removed 4 bases from V and 6 bases from J; junction bases left unmatched: 6. The V gene's germline CDR1 is DFQATT and CDR2 SNEGSKA (reference sequence). The CDR3 sequence: CSAIGTGWSGELFF. As DNA, the CDR3 is TGCAGTGCTATCGGGACAGGGTGGTCCGGGGAGCTGTTTTTT.

This clonotype came up many times. This chain joins TRBV7-2 and TRBJ2-5; 8 bases align to TRBD1. V lost 1 base to trimming and J lost 5 bases; unmatched junction nucleotides: 6. Germline V gene sequence: CDR1 SGHTA, CDR2 FQGNSA. The CDR3 spans 15 residues. DNA for the CDR3: TGTGCCAGCAGCTTAGGTGGACAGGGAAGGGAGACCCAGTACTTC. Translating gives CASSLGGQGRETQYF.

The chain recombines TRBV18 with TRBJ2-3; no reliable D call. With 3 bases removed from V and 4 bases from J, the gap between germline ends came to 11 bases. Germline lookup yields CDR1 KGHSH and CDR2 LQKENI. The CDR3 loop spans 14 amino acids. The CDR3 nucleotides are TGTGCCAGCTCACCGAGACCAAATCCAGATACGCAGTATTTT. Protein: CASSPRPNPDTQYF.

This clonotype was counted ten times or more. The V call is TRBV9, the J call TRBJ2-7; D might be TRBD1 (6 bases). This CDR3 has 14 amino acids. CDR1 and CDR2 (germline): SGDLS, YYNGEE. Deletions cut 0 bases from V and 5 bases from J, with 12 bases between. CDR3 loop: CASSVGVRGDEQYF. CDR3 bases: TGTGCCAGCAGCGTAGGAGTCAGGGGTGACGAGCAGTACTTC.

This clonotype was seen a handful of times. V gene TRBV20-1 combines with J gene TRBJ2-5; perhaps TRBD2 as D (5 bases). CDR1 and CDR2 from the germline V gene are DFQATT and SNEGSKA (reference sequence). This CDR3 region has 13 residues. V gave up 6 bases and J gave up 4 bases, with 15 bases separating them. DNA for the CDR3: TGCAGTGCCTTCCGGGGAGAGCGAGAGACCCAGTACTTC. This translates into CSAFRGERETQYF.

This clonotype has a handful of counts. In DNA, the CDR3 is TGTGCCAGCAACGGCAGGGGAGATGGCACCGGGGAGCTGTTTTTT. This codes for CASNGRGDGTGELFF. The rearrangement joins TRBV9 to TRBJ2-2, with D maybe TRBD1 (6 bases). The CDR3 runs to 15 residues. The V end was cut by 6 bases, the J end by 4 bases, with 16 bases between. Germline CDR1 and CDR2: SGDLS and YYNGEE.

The V and J genes are TRBV5-1 and TRBJ2-5; the D is unclear. CDR1 is SGHRS, CDR2 YFSETQ, per germline. CDR3 length: 14 residues. Trimming took 7 bases from V and 3 from J, leaving 16 bases between them. The CDR3 loop is CASGWLDGEETQYF. DNA for the CDR3: TGCGCCAGCGGGTGGTTGGACGGAGAAGAGACCCAGTACTTC.

This clonotype was seen at least ten times. The chain combines TRBV12-3 or TRBV12-4 with TRBJ1-5; D is unclear. V was shortened by 5 bases and J by 4 bases, with 6 bases between the two germline ends. This CDR3 spans 12 amino acids. CDR3 in amino acids: CASSRANQPQHF. CDR3 nucleotides: TGTGCCAGCAGTCGGGCGAATCAGCCCCAGCATTTT.